The next 9 T cell receptor beta chains were all read from a single sample in a study of shared clonotypes between healthy human individuals. This table comes from immunoSEQ multiplex PCR, and its TCRdb copy is limited to in-frame clones, with some not included. Of around 690,000 clones in the sample, less than 95% are singletons; the top ten hold 34%. Material: memory CD8+ T cells from PBMCs. The subset was: CD45RO+ cells pooled with CCR7-negative TemRA cells. The receptors stem from a man younger than 35 in good health. Some clones in this sample may be carry-over from other donors' samples.

J is TRBJ2-1 and V is TRBV11-2; 10 nucleotides agree with TRBD2. J gave up 8 bases and V 1 base, and 17 bases lay outside the gene matches. The CDR3 is made up of 19 amino acids. Germline assignment: CDR1 SGHAT and CDR2 FQNNGV. The DNA of the CDR3 is TGTGCCAGCAGCTTAGTGCTCGAGCGGGAGGGCCCCATTAGCGATGAGCAGTTCTTC. This gives the protein CASSLVLEREGPISDEQFF. The whole variable domain, remainder taken from reference TRBV11-2 and TRBJ2-1, is EAGVAQSPRYKIIEKRQSVAFWCNPISGHATLYWYQQILGQGPKLLIQFQNNGVVDDSQLPKDRFSAERLKGVDSTLKIQPAKLEDSAVYLCASSLVLEREGPISDEQFFGPGTRLTVL.

The chain uses TRBV5-1 and TRBJ2-3; 14 nucleotides line up with TRBD2. Trimming cost V 4 bases and J 2 bases; bases outside gene matches: 9. The CDR3 has 18 residues. Per the germline V gene, CDR1 is SGHRS and CDR2 is YFSETQ. CDR3 loop: CASSDGLAGGPVTDTQYF. The CDR3 nucleotides read TGCGCCAGCAGCGACGGACTAGCGGGAGGCCCTGTCACAGATACGCAGTATTTT. Looking up the rest from reference TRBV5-1 and TRBJ2-3 gives the full variable domain: KAGVTQTPRYLIKTRGQQVTLSCSPISGHRSVSWYQQTPGQGLQFLFEYFSETQRNKGNFPGRFSGRQFSNSRSEMNVSTLELGDSALYLCASSDGLAGGPVTDTQYFGPGTRLTVL.

The chain carries TRBV14 and TRBJ2-3; D not certain. The CDR3 sequence is 13 residues long. V lost 6 bases and J 4 bases, leaving 11 bases between the germline ends. Looked up from germline, CDR1 is SGHDN and CDR2 is FVKESK. The chain's CDR3 is CASRPRVADTQYF. The CDR3 region has the DNA TGTGCCAGCAGGCCCCGGGTTGCAGATACGCAGTATTTT.

This chain connects TRBV5-1 to TRBJ1-2; TRBD1 is a possible D gene (6 bases). From germline, CDR1 is SGHRS and CDR2 YFSETQ. Trimming cost V 4 bases and J 8 bases, with 27 bases left between them. This CDR3 is 17 amino acids long. The CDR3 nucleotides are TGCGCCAGCAGCCCTCGAAGTCCGGGGGCGGGGGAGGAAGGCTACACCTTC. Its protein is CASSPRSPGAGEEGYTF.

V usage is TRBV7-9 and J usage is TRBJ2-7; D is possibly TRBD2 (5 bases). Germline CDR1 SEHNR, CDR2 FQNEAQ (reference sequence). V gave up 7 bases and J gave up 1 base, with 8 bases separating them. The length of the CDR3 is 12 residues. Written as DNA, the CDR3 is TGTGCCAGCAACAGAGGGTCCTACGAGCAGTACTTC. Its translation: CASNRGSYEQYF.

The J gene is TRBJ1-1, the V gene TRBV2; TRBD1 agrees at 7 bases. The germline V gene encodes CDR1 SNHLY and CDR2 FYNNEI. The CDR3 is 15 residues long. Germline trimming cut 5 bases from V and 4 bases from J; bases unmatched to any gene: 10. CDR3 in amino acids: CASSSQIQGSTEAFF. The CDR3 nucleotides read TGTGCCAGCAGTTCTCAAATACAGGGGAGCACTGAAGCTTTCTTT.

This clone appeared a few times. The chain links TRBV7-9 to TRBJ1-1; a possible D gene is TRBD1 (6 bases). Trimming left V 5 bases short and J 0 bases short, with 16 bases between. The CDR3 spans 16 residues. CDR1 is SEHNR and CDR2 is FQNEAQ in the germline V gene (reference sequence). The DNA of the CDR3 is TGTGCCAGCAGCCCTGGGTGGGGGGCTCTGAACACTGAAGCTTTCTTT. Protein: CASSPGWGALNTEAFF.

The J gene is TRBJ2-3, the V gene TRBV7-8; 10 bases map to TRBD1. The CDR3 extends over 17 amino acids. V trimming: 5 bases; J trimming: 2 bases; junction bases outside the gene matches: 10. Germline V lookup: CDR1 SGHVS, CDR2 FQNEAQ. The CDR3 is CASSTRQGAINTDTQYF. The CDR3 DNA reads as TGTGCCAGCAGCACCCGACAGGGGGCAATCAACACAGATACGCAGTATTTT. The variable domain in full, with the rest retrieved from reference TRBV7-8 and TRBJ2-3, is GAGVSQSPRYKVAKRGQDVALRCDPISGHVSLFWYQQALGQGPEFLTYFQNEAQLDKSGLPSDRFFAERPEGSVSTLKIQRTQQEDSAVYLCASSTRQGAINTDTQYFGPGTRLTVL.

On this clone: Distinct nucleotide sequences in the sample also encode this CDR3. The chain recombines TRBV27 with TRBJ2-1; D might be TRBD2 (5 bases). The V gene lost 3 bases and the J gene lost 7 bases, with 7 bases spanning the gap. CDR3 length equals 12 residues. Germline CDR1 MNHEY, CDR2 SMNVEV (reference sequence). This chain's CDR3 is CASSLRGNEQFF. The CDR3 bases are TGTGCCAGCAGTTTGCGCGGGAATGAGCAGTTCTTC.